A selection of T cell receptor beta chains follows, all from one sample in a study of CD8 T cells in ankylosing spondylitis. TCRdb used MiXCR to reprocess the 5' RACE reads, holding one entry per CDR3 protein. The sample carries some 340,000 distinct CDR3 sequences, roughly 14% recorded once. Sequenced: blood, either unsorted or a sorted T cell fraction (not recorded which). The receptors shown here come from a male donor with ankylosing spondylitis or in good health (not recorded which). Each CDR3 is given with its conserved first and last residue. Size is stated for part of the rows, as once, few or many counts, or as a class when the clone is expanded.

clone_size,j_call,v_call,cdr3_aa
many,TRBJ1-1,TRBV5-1,CASRWGADTEAFF
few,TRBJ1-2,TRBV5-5,CASSYDSGQGNYGYTF
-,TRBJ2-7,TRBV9,CASSPTGTRSYEQYF
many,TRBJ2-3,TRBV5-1,CASSLELTQYF
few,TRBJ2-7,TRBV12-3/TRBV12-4,CASSFRTRNEQYF
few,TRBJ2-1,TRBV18,CASSPVGGSGNEQFF
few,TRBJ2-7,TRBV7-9,CASSTHQGNYEQYF
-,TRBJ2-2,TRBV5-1,CASSLVGQGLPGELFF
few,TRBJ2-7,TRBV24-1,CATSDGTAQQYF
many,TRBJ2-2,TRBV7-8,CASSAWGQANTGELFF
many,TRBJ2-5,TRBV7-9,CASSLMGQGLKTQYF
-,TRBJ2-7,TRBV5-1,CASRGLAATYEQYF
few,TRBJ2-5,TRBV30,CAWSDLAGETQYF
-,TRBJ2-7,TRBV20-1,CSARRWGRGYEQYF
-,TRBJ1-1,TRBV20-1,CSATPRNTEAFF
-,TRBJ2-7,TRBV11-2,CASSPPWASEQYF
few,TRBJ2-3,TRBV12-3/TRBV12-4,CASSLRGPGDTQYF
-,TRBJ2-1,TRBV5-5,CASSSSGTSDFQEQFF
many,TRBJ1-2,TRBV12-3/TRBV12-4,CASSFLTRDYGYTF